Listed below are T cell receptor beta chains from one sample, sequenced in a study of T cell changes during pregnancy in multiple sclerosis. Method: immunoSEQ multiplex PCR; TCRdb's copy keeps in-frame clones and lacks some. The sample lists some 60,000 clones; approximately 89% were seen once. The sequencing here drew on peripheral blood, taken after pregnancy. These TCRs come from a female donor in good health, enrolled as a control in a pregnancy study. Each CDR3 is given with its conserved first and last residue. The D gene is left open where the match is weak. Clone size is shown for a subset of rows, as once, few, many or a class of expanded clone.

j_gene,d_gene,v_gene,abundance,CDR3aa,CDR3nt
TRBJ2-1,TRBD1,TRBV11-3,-,CASSLQGGIGEQFF,TGTGCCAGCAGCCTACAGGGGGGAATTGGTGAGCAGTTCTTC
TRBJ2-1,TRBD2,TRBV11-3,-,CASSSDGGEQFF,TGTGCCAGCAGCTCCGACGGGGGGGAGCAGTTCTTC
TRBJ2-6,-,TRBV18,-,CASSLNGGGGSKANVLTF,TGTGCCAGCTCACTGAACGGAGGGGGAGGGTCCAAGGCCAACGTCCTGACTTTC
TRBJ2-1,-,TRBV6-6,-,CASSYSQAASYNEQFF,TGTGCCAGCAGTTACTCCCAAGCGGCTTCCTACAATGAGCAGTTCTTC
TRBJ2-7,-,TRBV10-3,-,CAISETGKSYEQYF,TGTGCCATCAGTGAAACAGGGAAAAGCTACGAGCAGTACTTC
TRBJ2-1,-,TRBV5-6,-,CASSPELTLYNEQFF,TGTGCCAGCAGCCCCGAGCTTACTCTTTACAATGAGCAGTTCTTC
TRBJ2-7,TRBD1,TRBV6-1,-,CASSDYDRGPYEQYF,TGTGCCAGCAGTGATTATGACAGGGGGCCCTACGAGCAGTACTTC
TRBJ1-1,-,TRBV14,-,CATKQGIDTEAFF,TGTGCCACCAAGCAGGGAATCGACACTGAAGCTTTCTTT
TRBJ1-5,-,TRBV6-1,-,CASSVSISRSNQPQHF,TGTGCCAGCAGTGTGTCAATCTCCAGGAGCAATCAGCCCCAGCATTTT
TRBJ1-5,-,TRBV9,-,CASSKEGRNQPQHF,TGTGCCAGCAGCAAAGAGGGCAGAAATCAGCCCCAGCATTTT
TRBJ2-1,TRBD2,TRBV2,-,CASSEGLAGVVEQFF,TGTGCCAGCAGTGAGGGACTAGCGGGAGTAGTTGAGCAGTTCTTC
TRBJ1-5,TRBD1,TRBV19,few,CASSLRTGGTSQPQHF,TGTGCCAGTAGTTTGCGGACAGGGGGCACGAGTCAGCCCCAGCATTTT
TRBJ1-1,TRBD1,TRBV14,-,CASSQDRGYTEAFF,TGTGCCAGCAGCCAGGACAGGGGATACACTGAAGCTTTCTTT
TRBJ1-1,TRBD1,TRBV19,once,CASKVGTGGTEAFF,TGTGCCAGTAAGGTGGGGACAGGGGGAACTGAAGCTTTCTTT
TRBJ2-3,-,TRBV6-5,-,CASSYGLPSTDTQYF,TGTGCCAGCAGTTACGGACTCCCAAGCACAGATACGCAGTATTTT
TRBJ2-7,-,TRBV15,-,CATSREQASYEQYF,TGTGCCACCAGCAGAGAACAGGCTAGCTACGAGCAGTACTTC
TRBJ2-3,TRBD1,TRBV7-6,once,CASSLGGQGVDTQYF,TGTGCCAGCAGCTTAGGGGGACAGGGGGTAGATACGCAGTATTTT
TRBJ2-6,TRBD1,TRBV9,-,CASSVADRAGANVLTF,TGTGCCAGCAGCGTAGCGGACAGGGCTGGGGCCAACGTCCTGACTTTC
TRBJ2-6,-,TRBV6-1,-,CASSERLLGGAGGGANVLTF,TGTGCCAGCAGTGAGAGGCTGTTGGGGGGGGCAGGAGGTGGGGCCAACGTCCTGACTTTC
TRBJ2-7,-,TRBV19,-,CASSRRGTAYEQYF,TGTGCCAGTAGTCGCCGGGGGACCGCCTACGAGCAGTACTTC
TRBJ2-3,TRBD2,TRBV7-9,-,CASSLSGGTSVDTQYF,TGTGCCAGCAGCTTATCAGGAGGGACTAGTGTTGATACGCAGTATTTT
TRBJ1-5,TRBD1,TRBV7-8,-,CASSFTNPGQGNQPQHF,TGTGCCAGCAGCTTTACTAATCCGGGACAGGGCAATCAGCCCCAGCATTTT
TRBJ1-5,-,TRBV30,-,CAWSVGGRQPQHF,TGTGCCTGGAGTGTGGGGGGAAGGCAGCCCCAGCATTTT
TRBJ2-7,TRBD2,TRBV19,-,CATSKDVLAGAGENEQYF,TGTGCCACTTCAAAGGATGTGCTAGCGGGAGCAGGAGAAAACGAGCAGTACTTC
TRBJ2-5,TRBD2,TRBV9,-,CASSPGLAEETQYF,TGTGCCAGCAGCCCCGGACTAGCGGAGGAGACCCAGTACTTC
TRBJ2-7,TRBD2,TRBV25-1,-,CASSEEGGTYEQYF,TGTGCCAGCAGTGAGGAGGGAGGGACCTACGAGCAGTACTTC
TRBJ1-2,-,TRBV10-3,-,CAISESSVRINYGYTF,TGTGCCATCAGTGAGTCCTCCGTGCGCATTAACTATGGCTACACCTTC
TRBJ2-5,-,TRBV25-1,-,CASSEWSGGQETQYF,TGTGCCAGCAGTGAATGGTCCGGCGGGCAAGAGACCCAGTACTTC
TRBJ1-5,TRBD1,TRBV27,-,CASRSTGDSNQPQHF,TGTGCCAGCAGGTCGACAGGGGATAGCAATCAGCCCCAGCATTTT
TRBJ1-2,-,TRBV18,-,CASSPNRSGYTF,TGTGCCAGCTCACCAAATCGGTCGGGCTACACCTTC
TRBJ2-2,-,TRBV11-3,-,CASSILEGELFF,TGTGCCAGCAGCATTCTAGAGGGGGAGCTGTTTTTT
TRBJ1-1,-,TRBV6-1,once,CASSSEGRTEAFF,TGTGCCAGCTCCAGTGAGGGAAGGACTGAAGCTTTCTTT
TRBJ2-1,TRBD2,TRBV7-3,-,CASSLGSGRAPIYNEQFF,TGTGCCAGCAGCTTAGGTAGCGGGAGGGCCCCCATCTACAATGAGCAGTTCTTC
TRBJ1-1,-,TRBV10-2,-,CASSDPGMDEAFF,TGCGCCAGCAGTGACCCAGGGATGGATGAAGCTTTCTTT
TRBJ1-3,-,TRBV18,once,CASSPAGRDGNTIYF,TGTGCCAGCTCACCAGCGGGGCGCGATGGAAACACCATATATTTT